The text below deals with one T cell receptor beta chain. No antigen is known for it. This entry comes from a study of blood T cells in healthy people across ages. Overall study: Capturing about one barcoded beta molecule per two T cells was achieved by template switching. Study-wide results and caveats: Naive CD4+ cell counts and diversity both ran higher in long-lived than in aged donors.

The second PCR ran about 6 to 11 cycles with a sample-barcoded 5' primer and J-beta primers. TCRdb reanalysed the 5' RACE reads using MiXCR and keeps one entry per CDR3 protein. The sample holds more than 900,000 distinct CDR3 sequences; less than 25% are singletons and the top ten take around 0.75%. The CDR3 covers 14 residues. CDR1 LNHDA and CDR2 SQIVND come from the germline V gene (reference sequence). The data were also submitted as part of a second study, on T cells of mothers and their children. That study reports: The authors used all extracted RNA for cDNA synthesis, at about 1.5 ug per 15 ul. Sequencing returned over 9 million TCR beta CDR3 reads per mother and 3 million to 3.5 million per child.

The source material was blood. The receptor's source is a girl under 10 years old in good health. The V call is TRBV19, the J call TRBJ2-5, with D unclear. The DNA matches TRBJ2-7 better at its end, which makes the J call doubtful. The CDR3 reads CASSPSSGPYEQYF. CDR3 nucleotides: TGTGCCAGTAGCCCATCCTCAGGTCCTTACGAGCAGTACTTC.